The clone carrying this TCR beta chain was seen more than once but under ten times. Reverse transcription of all isolated RNA meant that expressed TCRB transcripts were sequenced. Deep immunoSEQ sequencing covered naive, central memory and regulatory T cell samples. Repertoires were generated with immunoSEQ multiplex PCR, while TCRdb's copy carries only in-frame clones and drops some. The sample has about 290,000 clones, 8% seen once; the top ten hold roughly 1%. This specimen comes from a study of beta chain features in type 1 diabetes. The junction had 6 bases not matched to a gene; V was cut back by 0 bases and J by 8 bases. Germline loops: CDR1 LGHNA, CDR2 YNFKEQ. The CDR3 runs to 15 residues.

Sequences were obtained from central memory CD4+ T cells from blood. V usage is TRBV4-2 and J usage is TRBJ1-4; 7 bases are shared with TRBD1. This TCR derives from a woman aged 18-29 years in good health. DNA of the CDR3: TGTGCCAGCAGCCAAGATGACAGGGATCGAGAAAAACTGTTTTTT. Translation gives CASSQDDRDREKLFF.